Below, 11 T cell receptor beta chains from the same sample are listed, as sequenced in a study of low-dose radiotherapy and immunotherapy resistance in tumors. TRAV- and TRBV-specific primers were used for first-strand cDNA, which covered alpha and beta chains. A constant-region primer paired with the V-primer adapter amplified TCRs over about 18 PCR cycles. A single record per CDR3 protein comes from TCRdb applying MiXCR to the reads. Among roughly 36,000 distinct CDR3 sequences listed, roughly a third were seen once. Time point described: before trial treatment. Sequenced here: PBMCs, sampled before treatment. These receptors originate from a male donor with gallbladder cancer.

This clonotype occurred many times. The CDR3 coding sequence is TGTGCCAGCAGTTTCCCGGGACAGGGGGCGAATTCTGGGGCCAACGTCCTGACTTTC. Its protein is CASSFPGQGANSGANVLTF. The chain uses TRBV28 and TRBJ2-6; TRBD1 matches at 12 bases. Losses at the gene ends were 3 bases for V and 1 base for J; bases not matched to a gene: 7. This CDR3 region has 19 residues. Germline V gives CDR1 MDHEN, CDR2 SYDVKM.

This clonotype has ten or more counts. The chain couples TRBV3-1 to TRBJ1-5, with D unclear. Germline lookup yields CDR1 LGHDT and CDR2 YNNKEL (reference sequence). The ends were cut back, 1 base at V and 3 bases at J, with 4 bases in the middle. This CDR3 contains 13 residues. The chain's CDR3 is CASSQGPNQPQHF. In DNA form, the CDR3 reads TGTGCCAGCAGCCAAGGTCCCAATCAGCCCCAGCATTTT.

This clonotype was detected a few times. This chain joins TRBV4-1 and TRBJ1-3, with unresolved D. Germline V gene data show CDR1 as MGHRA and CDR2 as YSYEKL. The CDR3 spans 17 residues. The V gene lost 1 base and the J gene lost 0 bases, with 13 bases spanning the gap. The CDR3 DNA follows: TGCGCCAGCAGCCAAGGACGTATTGGGAGCTCTGGAAACACCATATATTTT. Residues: CASSQGRIGSSGNTIYF.

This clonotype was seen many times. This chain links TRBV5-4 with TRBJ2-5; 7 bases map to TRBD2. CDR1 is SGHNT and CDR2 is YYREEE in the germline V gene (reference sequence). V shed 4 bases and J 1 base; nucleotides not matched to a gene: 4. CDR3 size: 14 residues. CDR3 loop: CASSLGTTQETQYF. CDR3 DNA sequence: TGTGCCAGCAGCCTAGGGACTACCCAAGAGACCCAGTACTTC.

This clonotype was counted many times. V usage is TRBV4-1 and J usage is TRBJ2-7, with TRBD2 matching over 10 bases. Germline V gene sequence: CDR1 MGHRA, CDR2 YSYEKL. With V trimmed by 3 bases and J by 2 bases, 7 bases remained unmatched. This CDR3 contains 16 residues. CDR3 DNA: TGCGCCAGCAGCCAGGCACTAGCGGGGCAACCCTACGAGCAGTACTTC. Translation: CASSQALAGQPYEQYF.

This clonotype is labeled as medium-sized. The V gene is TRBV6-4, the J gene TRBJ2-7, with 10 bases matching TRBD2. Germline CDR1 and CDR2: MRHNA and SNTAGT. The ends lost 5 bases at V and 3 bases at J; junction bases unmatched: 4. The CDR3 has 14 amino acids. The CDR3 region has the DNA TGTGCCAGCAGTACTAGCGGGGTCCTCTACGAGCAGTACTTC. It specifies CASSTSGVLYEQYF.

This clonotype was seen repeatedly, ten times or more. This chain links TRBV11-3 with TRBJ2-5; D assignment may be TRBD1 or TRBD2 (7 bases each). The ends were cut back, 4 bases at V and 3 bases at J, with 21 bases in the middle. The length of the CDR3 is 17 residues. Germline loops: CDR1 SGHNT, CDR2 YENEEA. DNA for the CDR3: TGTGCCAGCAGCTCCGACCTGGGAGGGACAGCTAAAGAGACCCAGTACTTC. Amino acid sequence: CASSSDLGGTAKETQYF.

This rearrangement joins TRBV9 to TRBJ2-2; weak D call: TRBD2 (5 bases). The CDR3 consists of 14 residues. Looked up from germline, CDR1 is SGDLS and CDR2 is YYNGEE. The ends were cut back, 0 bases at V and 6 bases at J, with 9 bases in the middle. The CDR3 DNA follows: TGTGCCAGCAGCGTAGATGGGCGGGCCGGGGAGCTGTTTTTT. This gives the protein CASSVDGRAGELFF. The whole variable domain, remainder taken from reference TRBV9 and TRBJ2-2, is DSGVTQTPKHLITATGQRVTLRCSPRSGDLSVYWYQQSLDQGLQFLIQYYNGEERAKGNILERFSAQQFPDLHSELNLSSLELGDSALYFCASSVDGRAGELFFGEGSRLTVL.

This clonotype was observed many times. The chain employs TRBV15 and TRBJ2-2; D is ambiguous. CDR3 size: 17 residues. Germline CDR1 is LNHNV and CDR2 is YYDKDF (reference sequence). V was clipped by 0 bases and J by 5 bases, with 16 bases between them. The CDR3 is CATSRDRAEGLTGELFF. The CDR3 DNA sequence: TGTGCCACCAGCAGAGATAGGGCAGAAGGGTTAACCGGGGAGCTGTTTTTT.

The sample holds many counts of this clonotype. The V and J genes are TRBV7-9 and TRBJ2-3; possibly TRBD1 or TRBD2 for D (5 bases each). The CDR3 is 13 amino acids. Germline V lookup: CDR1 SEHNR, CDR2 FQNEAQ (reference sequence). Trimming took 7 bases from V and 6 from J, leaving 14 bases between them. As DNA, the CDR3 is TGTGCCAGCACATGGACATCGGGGGATACGCAGTATTTT. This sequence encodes CASTWTSGDTQYF.

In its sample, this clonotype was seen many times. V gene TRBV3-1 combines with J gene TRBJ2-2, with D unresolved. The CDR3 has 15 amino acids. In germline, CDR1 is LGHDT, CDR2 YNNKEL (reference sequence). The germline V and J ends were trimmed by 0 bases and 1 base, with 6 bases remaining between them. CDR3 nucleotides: TGTGCCAGCAGCCAAGACGGTGTGAACACCGGGGAGCTGTTTTTT. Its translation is CASSQDGVNTGELFF.